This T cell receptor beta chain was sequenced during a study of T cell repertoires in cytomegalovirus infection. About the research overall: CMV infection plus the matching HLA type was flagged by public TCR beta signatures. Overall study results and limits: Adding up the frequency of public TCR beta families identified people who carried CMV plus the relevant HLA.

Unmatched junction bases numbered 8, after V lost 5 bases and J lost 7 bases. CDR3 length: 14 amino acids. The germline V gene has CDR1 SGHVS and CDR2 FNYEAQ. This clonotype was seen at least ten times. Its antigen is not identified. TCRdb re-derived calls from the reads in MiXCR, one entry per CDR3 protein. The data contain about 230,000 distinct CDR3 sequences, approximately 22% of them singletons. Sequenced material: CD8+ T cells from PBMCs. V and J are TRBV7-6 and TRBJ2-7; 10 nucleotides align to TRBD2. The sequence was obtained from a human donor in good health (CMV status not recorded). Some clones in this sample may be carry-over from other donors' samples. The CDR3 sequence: CASSAWTSGGEQYF. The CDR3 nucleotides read TGTGCCAGCAGCGCCTGGACTAGCGGTGGGGAGCAGTACTTC.